These 21 T cell receptor beta chains originate from one sample sequenced in a study of T cells after yellow fever vaccination. A single record per CDR3 protein comes from TCRdb applying MiXCR to the 5' RACE reads. The sample yields 550,000 to 750,000 distinct CDR3 sequences, roughly 13% seen once. The source material was PBMCs, sampled on the day of the yellow fever booster vaccination. These receptor sequences come from a man aged 25 to 40 who received the YFV17D yellow fever vaccine.

This clonotype was seen a handful of times. This chain links TRBV4-3 with TRBJ2-1; D may be TRBD2 (5 bases). The V end was cut by 6 bases, the J end by 4 bases, with 13 bases between. The germline V gene encodes CDR1 LGHNA and CDR2 YSLEER. The CDR3 has 14 amino acids. The CDR3 here is CASRTNDGYNEQFF. In DNA form, the CDR3 reads TGCGCCAGCAGGACTAACGACGGGTACAATGAGCAGTTCTTC.

In this sample, this clonotype turned up a few times. The V call is TRBV6-1, the J call TRBJ2-7, with 10 positions matching TRBD1. Germline values: CDR1 MNHNS, CDR2 SASEGT. The ends lost 4 bases at V and 3 bases at J; junction bases unmatched: 6. The CDR3 sequence is 15 residues long. As DNA, the CDR3 is TGTGCCAGCAGTGCAGGGACAGGGGATCACTACGAGCAGTACTTC. Translation gives CASSAGTGDHYEQYF.

V usage is TRBV20-1 and J usage is TRBJ2-7, with no clear D. The CDR3 is 11 residues long. Trimming cost V 6 bases and J 7 bases, with 13 bases left between them. Germline loops: CDR1 DFQATT, CDR2 SNEGSKA (reference sequence). The CDR3: CSAAPLREQYF. For the CDR3, the DNA is TGCAGTGCCGCCCCCCTCAGGGAGCAGTACTTC.

The V gene is TRBV7-2, the J gene TRBJ2-2; possible D gene TRBD2, 6 bases. Germline V gene data show CDR1 as SGHTA and CDR2 as FQGNSA. Between the trimmed V and J ends, which lost 10 bases and 1 base, there was a span of 16 bases. The length of the CDR3 is 15 residues. The CDR3 DNA is TGTGCCACTCGCTCACCCGGGAGGAACACCGGGGAGCTGTTTTTT. It yields the protein CATRSPGRNTGELFF.

The chain recombines TRBV7-2 with TRBJ2-6; tentative D call: TRBD1 (5 bases). This CDR3 is 14 amino acids long. CDR1 is SGHTA, CDR2 FQGNSA, per germline. Trimming left V 5 bases short and J 3 bases short, with 8 bases between. This CDR3 reads CASSPRGGANVLTF. Here the CDR3 DNA reads TGTGCCAGCAGCCCTAGGGGTGGGGCCAACGTCCTGACTTTC.

The V call is TRBV7-9, the J call TRBJ2-7; D is ambiguous. The V gene lost 4 bases and the J gene lost 5 bases, with 6 bases spanning the gap. CDR3 length: 11 residues. The germline V gene has CDR1 SEHNR and CDR2 FQNEAQ (reference sequence). The DNA for the CDR3 is TGTGCCAGCAGCTCGCGTCACGAGCAGTACTTC. Amino acid sequence: CASSSRHEQYF.

This clonotype was detected ten times or more. The rearrangement uses TRBV20-1 and TRBJ2-5; D is possibly TRBD1 (6 bases). The CDR3 runs 14 residues. Germline V CDR1 and CDR2: DFQATT, SNEGSKA (reference sequence). The V end lost 2 bases, the J end lost 3 bases, and 13 bases lay between the germline ends. Here the CDR3 reads CSARLDRRKETQYF. CDR3 nucleotides: TGCAGTGCTAGACTTGACAGGCGGAAAGAGACCCAGTACTTC.

This clonotype appeared a few times. This chain uses TRBV12-3 or TRBV12-4 with TRBJ2-5; 12 bases are shared with TRBD2. The CDR3 has 15 residues. V gave up 8 bases and J gave up 1 base; unmatched junction bases: 5. The CDR3 loop is CASCRLAGAQETQYF. The DNA of the CDR3 is TGTGCCAGCTGTAGACTAGCGGGGGCCCAAGAGACCCAGTACTTC.

The J gene is TRBJ1-2, the V gene TRBV6-1; 9 nucleotides align to TRBD1. This CDR3 has 17 residues. CDR1 and CDR2 (germline): MNHNS, SASEGT. J lost 0 bases, V lost 5 bases, and 10 bases had no gene match. As DNA, the CDR3 is TGTGCCAGCAGTCAGATGGACAGGGGCGGTGCTAACTATGGCTACACCTTC. Its translation is CASSQMDRGGANYGYTF.

The chain combines TRBV20-1 with TRBJ2-7; 11 positions agree with TRBD2. Germline CDR1 DFQATT, CDR2 SNEGSKA (reference sequence). This CDR3 comprises 13 residues. After removal of 5 bases from V and 6 bases from J, the junction contained 6 bases not matched to a gene. CDR3 DNA sequence: TGCAGTGCTCCGCTAGCGGGGGGCTCCGAGCAGTACTTC. This sequence encodes CSAPLAGGSEQYF.

This clonotype was observed a few times. The genes are TRBV12-3 or TRBV12-4 and TRBJ2-5, with 7 bases aligning to TRBD2. This CDR3 spans 16 amino acids. With 6 bases clipped from V and 1 base from J, the junction kept 11 bases outside the gene matches. CDR3 protein: CASSSLAASPQETQYF. The DNA of the CDR3 is TGTGCCAGCAGCAGCCTAGCGGCCTCCCCCCAAGAGACCCAGTACTTC.

This clonotype has ten or more counts. This chain connects TRBV6-2 or TRBV6-3 to TRBJ2-3, with D perhaps matching TRBD2 (5 bases). The CDR3 totals 15 residues. With 2 bases removed from V and 6 bases from J, the gap between germline ends came to 15 bases. Per the germline V gene, CDR1 is MNHEY and CDR2 is SVGEGT. This CDR3 reads CASSYVLLWEDTQYF. DNA for the CDR3: TGTGCCAGCAGTTACGTGCTACTTTGGGAGGATACGCAGTATTTT.

The rearrangement links TRBV7-2 to TRBJ2-3; D unclear. V was shortened by 7 bases and J by 7 bases, with 9 bases between the two germline ends. Germline lookup yields CDR1 SGHTA and CDR2 FQGNSA. CDR3 length: 11 residues. The CDR3 sequence: CASTFSNTQYF. DNA for the CDR3: TGTGCCAGCACCTTCTCAAATACGCAGTATTTT. Combining the CDR3 with reference TRBV7-2 and TRBJ2-3 gives the whole variable domain GAGVSQSPSNKVTEKGKDVELRCDPISGHTALYWYRQSLGQGLEFLIYFQGNSAPDKSGLPSDRFSAERTGGSVSTLTIQRTQQEDSAVYLCASTFSNTQYFGPGTRLTVL.

This chain connects TRBV20-1 to TRBJ2-3; 8 nucleotides match TRBD2. The CDR3 consists of 15 residues. Unmatched junction bases numbered 13, after V lost 6 bases and J lost 5 bases. Germline V CDR1 and CDR2: DFQATT, SNEGSKA (reference sequence). CDR3 protein: CSAPRLAPFGDTQYF. CDR3 bases: TGCAGTGCCCCCCGACTAGCGCCCTTTGGAGATACGCAGTATTTT.

In this sample, this clonotype turned up many times. The chain recombines TRBV7-3 with TRBJ2-2; D is uncertain. The CDR3 runs 16 residues. From germline, CDR1 is SGHTA and CDR2 FQGTGA. The ends were cut back, 2 bases at V and 2 bases at J, with 12 bases in the middle. DNA for the CDR3: TGTGCCAGCAGCTTATTGAATGCGGTTAACACCGGGGAGCTGTTTTTT. Its protein is CASSLLNAVNTGELFF.

This clonotype was seen a few times. The chain combines TRBV20-1 with TRBJ1-1, with 8 bases lining up with TRBD1. The CDR3 sequence is 14 residues long. V shed 6 bases and J 4 bases; nucleotides not matched to a gene: 10. Germline CDR1 DFQATT, CDR2 SNEGSKA (reference sequence). The CDR3: CSASDRGRGTEAFF. The CDR3 coding sequence is TGCAGTGCGAGTGACAGGGGCAGGGGCACTGAAGCTTTCTTT.

This chain joins TRBV27 and TRBJ1-1; D possibly corresponds to TRBD1 (5 bases). The germline V gene has CDR1 MNHEY and CDR2 SMNVEV (reference sequence). The CDR3 loop spans 15 amino acids. The V and J ends lost 3 bases and 1 base respectively, with 12 bases between them. The CDR3 reads CASSFRRQTNTEAFF. CDR3 in DNA: TGTGCCAGCAGTTTCAGGAGACAGACGAACACTGAAGCTTTCTTT.

This clonotype was observed a handful of times. The V and J genes are TRBV9 and TRBJ2-2, with 8 bases aligning to TRBD2. Germline V gene sequence: CDR1 SGDLS, CDR2 YYNGEE. V was clipped by 4 bases and J by 0 bases; unmatched bases: 5. The CDR3 has 16 amino acids. For the CDR3, the DNA is TGTGCCAGCAGCCCCCCGGGAGGGACGAACACCGGGGAGCTGTTTTTT. Its protein product is CASSPPGGTNTGELFF.

V usage is TRBV12-3 or TRBV12-4 and J usage is TRBJ2-1; D is perhaps TRBD2 (5 bases). Trimming removed 6 bases from V and 7 bases from J, with 10 bases in between. This CDR3 has 12 amino acids. The CDR3 spells CASSGLWNEQFF. The CDR3 DNA follows: TGTGCCAGCAGCGGACTCTGGAATGAGCAGTTCTTC.

This clonotype was seen more than once but under ten times. The V and J genes are TRBV20-1 and TRBJ1-2, with 7 bases that match TRBD1. Trimming cost V 7 bases and J 2 bases; bases outside gene matches: 7. The CDR3 runs to 13 residues. Germline CDR1 reads DFQATT; CDR2 reads SNEGSKA (reference sequence). CDR3 sequence: CSGEGAPNYGYTF. DNA of the CDR3: TGCAGTGGCGAGGGGGCCCCAAACTATGGCTACACCTTC.

The CDR3 here is CASSRVPADEQFF. Here the CDR3 DNA reads TGTGCCAGCAGCCGGGTGCCCGCGGATGAGCAGTTCTTC. This chain connects TRBV7-6 to TRBJ2-1; D is uncertain. Germline V gene sequence: CDR1 SGHVS, CDR2 FNYEAQ. This CDR3 is 13 amino acids long. Trimming shortened V by 5 bases and J by 8 bases, and 13 bases separated the two germline ends.